This TCR beta chain was recovered during a study of T cell responses to AZD1222 COVID-19 vaccine. Study overall: Some second doses came at about 4 weeks and others at about 12 weeks; these were pooled. Points from the study as a whole: Repertoire sampling occurred only after the peak T cell response. When two AZD1222 doses had been given, Spike-specific TCR breadth and depth rose. Reports say nearly half of spike-specific TCRs go after unmutated variant regions.

Here immunoSEQ multiplex PCR was the method, and the copy in TCRdb shows in-frame clones only, minus some. The sample includes 95,000 to 150,000 clones, roughly 90% of them seen just once. V was clipped by 0 bases and J by 3 bases, with 11 bases between them. CDR1 is MNHEY and CDR2 is SMNVEV in the germline V gene (reference sequence). There are 16 residues in the CDR3. The sample holds one count of this clone. The antigen is not known. This clonotype was obtained from an adult in good health. The material was peripheral blood, obtained on day 0 of AZD1222 vaccination. This chain uses TRBV27 with TRBJ1-4; maybe TRBD1 (5 bases). The CDR3 bases are TGTGCCAGCAGTTTATCCTGGGGGGGGGCTAATGAAAAACTGTTTTTT. Translated: CASSLSWGGANEKLFF.